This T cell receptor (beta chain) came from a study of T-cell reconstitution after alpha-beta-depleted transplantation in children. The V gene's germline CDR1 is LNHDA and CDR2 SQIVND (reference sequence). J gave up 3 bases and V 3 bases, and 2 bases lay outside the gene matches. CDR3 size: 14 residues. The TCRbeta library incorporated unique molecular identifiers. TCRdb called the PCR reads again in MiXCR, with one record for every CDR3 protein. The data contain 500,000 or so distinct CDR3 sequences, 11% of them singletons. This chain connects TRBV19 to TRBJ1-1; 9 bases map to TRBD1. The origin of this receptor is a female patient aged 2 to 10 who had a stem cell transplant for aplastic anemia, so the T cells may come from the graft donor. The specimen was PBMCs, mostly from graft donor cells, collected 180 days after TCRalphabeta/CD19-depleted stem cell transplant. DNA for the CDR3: TGTGCCAGTAGTATGGGACAGGGTCACACTGAAGCTTTCTTT. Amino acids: CASSMGQGHTEAFF.